This T cell receptor (beta chain) derives from a study of CD8 T cells in Susac syndrome. 0.5 to 1 ug RNA was reverse transcribed with random hexamers. TCRdb itself ran the immunoSEQ multiplex PCR reads through MiXCR, one entry per CDR3 protein. The sample has some 150,000 distinct CDR3 sequences, around 95% seen once. The TCR originated in a human donor with Susac syndrome. The sample comprised CD4+ T cells from PBMCs.

The CDR3 nucleotides read TGCAGCGTTGAAGATAACGCGGACACAGATACGCAGTATTTT. It yields the protein CSVEDNADTDTQYF. The chain couples TRBV29-1 to TRBJ2-3; no definite D call. Germline V lookup: CDR1 SQVTM, CDR2 ANQGSEA. V lost 0 bases to trimming and J lost 2 bases, with 9 bases between them. This CDR3 comprises 14 residues.